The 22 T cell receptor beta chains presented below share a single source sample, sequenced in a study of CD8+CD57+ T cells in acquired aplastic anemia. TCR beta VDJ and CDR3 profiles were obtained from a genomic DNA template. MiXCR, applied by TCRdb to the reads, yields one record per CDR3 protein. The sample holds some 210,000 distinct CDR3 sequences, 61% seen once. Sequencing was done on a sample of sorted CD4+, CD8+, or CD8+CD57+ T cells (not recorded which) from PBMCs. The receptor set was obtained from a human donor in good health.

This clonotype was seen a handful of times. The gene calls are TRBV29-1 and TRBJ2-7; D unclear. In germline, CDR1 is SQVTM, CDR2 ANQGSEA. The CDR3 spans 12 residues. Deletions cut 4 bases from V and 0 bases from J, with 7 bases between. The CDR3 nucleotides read TGCAGCGTTGTAAGTGACTCCTACGAGCAGTACTTC. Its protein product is CSVVSDSYEQYF.

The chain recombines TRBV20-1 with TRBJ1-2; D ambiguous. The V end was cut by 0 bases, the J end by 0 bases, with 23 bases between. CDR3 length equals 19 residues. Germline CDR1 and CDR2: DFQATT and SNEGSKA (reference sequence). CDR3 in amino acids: CSARDLHLDPGEPNYGYTF. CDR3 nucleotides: TGCAGTGCTAGAGATCTTCACTTAGATCCCGGGGAGCCTAACTATGGCTACACCTTC.

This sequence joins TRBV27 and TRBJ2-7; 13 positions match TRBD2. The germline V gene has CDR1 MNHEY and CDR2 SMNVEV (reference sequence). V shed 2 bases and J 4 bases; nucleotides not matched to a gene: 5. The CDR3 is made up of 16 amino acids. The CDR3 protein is CASSLGTSGVSYEQYF. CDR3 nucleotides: TGTGCCAGCAGTTTAGGGACTAGCGGGGTCTCGTACGAGCAGTACTTC.

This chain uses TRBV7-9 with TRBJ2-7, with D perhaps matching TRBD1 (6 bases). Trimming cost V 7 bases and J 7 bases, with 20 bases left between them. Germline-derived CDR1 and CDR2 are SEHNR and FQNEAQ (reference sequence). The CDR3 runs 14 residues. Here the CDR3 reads CASITITGFREQYF. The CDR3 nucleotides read TGTGCCAGCATCACCATTACAGGGTTTCGGGAGCAGTACTTC.

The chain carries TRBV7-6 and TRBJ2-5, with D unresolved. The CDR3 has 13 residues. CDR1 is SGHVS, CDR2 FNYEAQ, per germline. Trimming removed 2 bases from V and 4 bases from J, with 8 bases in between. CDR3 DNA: TGTGCCAGCAGCTTAACCCCTGGAGAGACCCAGTACTTC. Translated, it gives CASSLTPGETQYF.

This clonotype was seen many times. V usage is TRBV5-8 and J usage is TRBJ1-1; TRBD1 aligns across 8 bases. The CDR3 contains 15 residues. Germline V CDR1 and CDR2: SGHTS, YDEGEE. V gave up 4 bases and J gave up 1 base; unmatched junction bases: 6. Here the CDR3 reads CASSKGTGPNTEAFF. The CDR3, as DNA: TGTGCCAGCAGCAAAGGGACAGGACCGAACACTGAAGCTTTCTTT.

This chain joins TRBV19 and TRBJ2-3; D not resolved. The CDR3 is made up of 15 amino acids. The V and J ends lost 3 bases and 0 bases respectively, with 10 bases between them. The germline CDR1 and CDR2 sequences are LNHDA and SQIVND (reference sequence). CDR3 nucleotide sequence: TGTGCCAGTAGTATCGATCGAACTAGCACAGATACGCAGTATTTT. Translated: CASSIDRTSTDTQYF.

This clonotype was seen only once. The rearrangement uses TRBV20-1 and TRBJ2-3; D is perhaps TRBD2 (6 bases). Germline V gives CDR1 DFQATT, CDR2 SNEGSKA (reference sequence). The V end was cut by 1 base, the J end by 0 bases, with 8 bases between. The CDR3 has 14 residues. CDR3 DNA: TGCAGTGCTAGAGGGAGCGGGAGCACAGATACGCAGTATTTT. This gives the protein CSARGSGSTDTQYF.

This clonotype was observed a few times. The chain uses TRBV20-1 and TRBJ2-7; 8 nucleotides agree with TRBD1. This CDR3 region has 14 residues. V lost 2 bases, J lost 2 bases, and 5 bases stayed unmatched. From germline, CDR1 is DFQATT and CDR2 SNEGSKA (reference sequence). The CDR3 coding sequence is TGCAGTGCTAGATTAACAGGGGGGACCTACGAGCAGTACTTC. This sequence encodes CSARLTGGTYEQYF.

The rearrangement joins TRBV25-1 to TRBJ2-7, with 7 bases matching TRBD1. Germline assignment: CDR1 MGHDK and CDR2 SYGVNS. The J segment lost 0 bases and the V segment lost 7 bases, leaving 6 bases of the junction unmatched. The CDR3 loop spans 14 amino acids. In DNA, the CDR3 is TGTGCCAGCACCAACCGGGACAGCTCCTACGAGCAGTACTTC. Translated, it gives CASTNRDSSYEQYF.

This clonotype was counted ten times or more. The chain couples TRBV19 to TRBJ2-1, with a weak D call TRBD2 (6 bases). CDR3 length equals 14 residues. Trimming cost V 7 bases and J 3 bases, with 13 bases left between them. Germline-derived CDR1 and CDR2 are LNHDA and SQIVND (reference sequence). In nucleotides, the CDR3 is TGTGCCAGTACCCTAAGGACTAACTACAATGAGCAGTTCTTC. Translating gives CASTLRTNYNEQFF.

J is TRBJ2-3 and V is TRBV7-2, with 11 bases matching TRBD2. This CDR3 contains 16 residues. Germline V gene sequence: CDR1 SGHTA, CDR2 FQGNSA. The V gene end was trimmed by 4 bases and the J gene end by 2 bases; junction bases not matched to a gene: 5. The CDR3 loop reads CASSSSLAGATDTQYF. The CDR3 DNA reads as TGTGCCAGCAGCTCTTCACTAGCGGGGGCCACAGATACGCAGTATTTT.

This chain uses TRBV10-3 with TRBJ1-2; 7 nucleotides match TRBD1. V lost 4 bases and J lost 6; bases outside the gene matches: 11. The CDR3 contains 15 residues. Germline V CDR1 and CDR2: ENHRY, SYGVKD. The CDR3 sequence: CAISADRVGINGYTF. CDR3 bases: TGTGCCATCAGTGCCGACAGGGTCGGTATTAATGGCTACACCTTC.

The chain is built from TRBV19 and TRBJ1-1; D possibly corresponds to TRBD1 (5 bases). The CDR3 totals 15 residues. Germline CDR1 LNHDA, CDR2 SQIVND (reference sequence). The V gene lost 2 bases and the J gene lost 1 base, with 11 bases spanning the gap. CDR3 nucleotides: TGTGCCAGTAGTATACAGACAGATGCGAACACTGAAGCTTTCTTT. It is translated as CASSIQTDANTEAFF.

The CDR3 DNA is TGTGCCATCGGGACAACCTACGAGCAGTACTTC. It specifies CAIGTTYEQYF. The V gene is TRBV10-3, the J gene TRBJ2-7; D possibly corresponds to TRBD1 (6 bases). V was pared by 8 bases and J by 2 bases, with 7 bases between. Looked up from germline, CDR1 is ENHRY and CDR2 is SYGVKD. The CDR3 sequence is 11 residues long.

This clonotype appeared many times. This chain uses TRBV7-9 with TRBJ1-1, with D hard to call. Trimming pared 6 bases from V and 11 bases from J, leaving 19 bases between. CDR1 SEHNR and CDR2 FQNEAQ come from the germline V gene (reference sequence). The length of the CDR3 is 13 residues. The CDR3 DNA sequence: TGTGCCAGCAGTTCGCCTATTTCCTTTTTGGCTTTCTTT. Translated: CASSSPISFLAFF.

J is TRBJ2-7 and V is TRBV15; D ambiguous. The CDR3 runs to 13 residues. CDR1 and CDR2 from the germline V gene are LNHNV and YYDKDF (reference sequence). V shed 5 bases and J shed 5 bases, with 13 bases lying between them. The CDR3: CATSAQSYHEQYF. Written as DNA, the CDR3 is TGTGCCACCAGCGCGCAGAGCTACCACGAGCAGTACTTC. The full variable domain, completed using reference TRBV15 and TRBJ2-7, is DAMVIQNPRYQVTQFGKPVTLSCSQTLNHNVMYWYQQKSSQAPKLLFHYYDKDFNNEADTPDNFQSRRPNTSFCFLDIRSPGLGDTAMYLCATSAQSYHEQYFGPGTRLTVT.

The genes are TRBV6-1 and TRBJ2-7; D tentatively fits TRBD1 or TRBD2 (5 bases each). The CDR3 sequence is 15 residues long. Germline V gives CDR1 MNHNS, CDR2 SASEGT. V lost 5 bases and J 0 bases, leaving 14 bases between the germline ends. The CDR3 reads CASSFLRDGSYEQYF. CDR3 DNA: TGTGCCAGCAGTTTCCTTAGGGACGGCTCCTACGAGCAGTACTTC.

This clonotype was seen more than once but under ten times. The CDR3 region is CASLGEGWAGELFF. In nucleotides, the CDR3 is TGTGCCAGCCTCGGGGAGGGCTGGGCCGGGGAGCTGTTTTTT. The chain has TRBV2 and TRBJ2-2, with 7 bases matching TRBD2. The germline gives CDR1 SNHLY, CDR2 FYNNEI. This CDR3 has 14 amino acids. J gave up 6 bases and V 8 bases, and 9 bases lay outside the gene matches.

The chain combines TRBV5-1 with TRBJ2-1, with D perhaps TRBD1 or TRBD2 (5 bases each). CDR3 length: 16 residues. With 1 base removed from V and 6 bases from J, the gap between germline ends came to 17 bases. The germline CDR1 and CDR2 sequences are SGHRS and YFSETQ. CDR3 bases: TGCGCCAGCAGCTTGCCCCAGGGCGGAGGACCCAATGAGCAGTTCTTC. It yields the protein CASSLPQGGGPNEQFF.

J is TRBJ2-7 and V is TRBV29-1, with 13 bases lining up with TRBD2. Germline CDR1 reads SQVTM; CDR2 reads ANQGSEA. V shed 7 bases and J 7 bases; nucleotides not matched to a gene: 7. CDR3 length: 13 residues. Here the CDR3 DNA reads TGCAGCGCACAGGGACTAGCGGGACGGGAGCAGTACTTC. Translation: CSAQGLAGREQYF.

The CDR3: CATSKDLVDTQYF. The CDR3 DNA reads TGTGCCACCAGCAAGGATCTCGTTGATACGCAGTATTTT. The chain has TRBV15 and TRBJ2-3; the D is unclear. Germline CDR1 and CDR2: LNHNV and YYDKDF (reference sequence). This CDR3 has 13 residues. Trimming left V 4 bases short and J 6 bases short, with 11 bases between.